This T cell receptor beta chain was sequenced for a study of shared clonotypes between healthy human individuals. Study-wide results and limits: Larger estimated richness was generally recorded for naive subsets relative to memory subsets. In contrast to clonotypes shared by all four donors, non-shared clonotypes had lower generation probabilities.

Turning to this clone: Its specificity is not known.

The CDR3 covers 15 residues. The germline gives CDR1 MGHRA, CDR2 YSYEKL. V trimming: 4 bases; J trimming: 5 bases; junction bases outside the gene matches: 11. The naive CD8 population came from CD45RO-negative cells selected for CCR7, without terminally differentiated effector memory CD45RA+ cells. Produced via immunoSEQ multiplex PCR; TCRdb's table is partial and in-frame only. The repertoire holds under 850,000 clones, more than 85% seen once, with around 24% in the top ten. This sequence was found in a man younger than 40 in good health. J is TRBJ2-7 and V is TRBV4-1, with TRBD1 identical over 7 bases. What was sequenced was naive CD8+ T cells sorted from blood. The CDR3 bases are TGCGCCAGCAGCCTTCGACAGGGCTTTACCCACGAGCAGTACTTC. Amino acids: CASSLRQGFTHEQYF.